Following are 11 T cell receptor beta chains from one sample sequenced in a study of blood T cell repertoires in COVID-19. Some clones are missing from TCRdb's copy, which holds only in-frame ones; the method was immunoSEQ multiplex PCR. The table records some 200,000 clones, about 87% of them present only once. The sequenced sample consisted of PBMCs or T cells enriched from blood (not recorded which). The receptors originated from a woman aged 30 to 39 who had recovered from COVID-19.

The chain carries TRBV4-1 and TRBJ2-1; TRBD2 agrees at 8 bases. The CDR3 is 16 residues long. The J segment lost 4 bases and the V segment lost 2 bases, leaving 7 bases of the junction unmatched. The germline CDR1 and CDR2 sequences are MGHRA and YSYEKL. CDR3 loop: CASSQPLADDYNEQFF. CDR3 nucleotides: TGCGCCAGCAGCCAACCACTAGCGGACGATTACAATGAGCAGTTCTTC.

A few counts support this clone. The V call is TRBV13, the J call TRBJ1-2, with 11 nucleotides matching TRBD1. V gave up 5 bases and J gave up 4 bases; unmatched junction bases: 9. The germline gives CDR1 PRHDT, CDR2 FYEKMQ (reference sequence). The CDR3 covers 16 residues. As DNA, the CDR3 is TGTGCCAGCAGCCGGGACAGGGGGGAGGTGTCCTATGGCTACACCTTC. Protein product: CASSRDRGEVSYGYTF.

The chain is built from TRBV4-2 and TRBJ2-7, with D unresolved. From germline, CDR1 is LGHNA and CDR2 YNFKEQ. The CDR3 sequence is 14 residues long. Trimming removed 2 bases from V and 3 bases from J, with 11 bases in between. CDR3 loop: CASSQPQEDYEQYF. CDR3 bases: TGTGCCAGCAGCCAACCCCAAGAGGACTACGAGCAGTACTTC.

V is TRBV5-4 and J is TRBJ2-7; D gene unclear. The CDR3 consists of 18 residues. Germline CDR1 reads SGHNT; CDR2 reads YYREEE (reference sequence). Deletions cut 4 bases from V and 0 bases from J, with 23 bases between. CDR3 nucleotide sequence: TGTGCCAGCAGCAAAGATATGATAACAGAAAATTTCTCCTACGAGCAGTACTTC. Translated, it gives CASSKDMITENFSYEQYF.

V is TRBV19 and J is TRBJ1-2, with D possibly TRBD1 on 5 matching bases. The CDR3 has 12 residues. Germline CDR1 LNHDA, CDR2 SQIVND (reference sequence). The V end lost 3 bases, the J end lost 10 bases, and 12 bases lay between the germline ends. Written as DNA, the CDR3 is TGTGCCAGTAGTATTGCTGGAGGGGACTACACCTTC. It encodes CASSIAGGDYTF.

This clone was seen only once. The chain carries TRBV2 and TRBJ1-2; perhaps TRBD1 as D (5 bases). CDR1 is SNHLY, CDR2 FYNNEI, per germline. The germline V and J ends were trimmed by 0 bases and 0 bases, with 23 bases remaining between them. CDR3 length: 20 residues. CDR3 bases: TGTGCCAGCAGTGAAGCGCTTCAGTTCCATGGGAGGGACGCTAACTATGGCTACACCTTC. As protein: CASSEALQFHGRDANYGYTF. The full variable domain, completed using reference TRBV2 and TRBJ1-2, is EPEVTQTPSHQVTQMGQEVILRCVPISNHLYFYWYRQILGQKVEFLVSFYNNEISEKSEIFDDQFSVERPDGSNFTLKIRSTKLEDSAMYFCASSEALQFHGRDANYGYTFGSGTRLTVV.

V gene TRBV2 combines with J gene TRBJ1-6; tentative D call: TRBD1 (5 bases). The length of the CDR3 is 14 residues. V dropped 6 bases and J dropped 6 bases, with 12 bases sitting between them. Germline loops: CDR1 SNHLY, CDR2 FYNNEI. The CDR3 here is CASRGEEGNSPLHF. DNA for the CDR3: TGTGCCAGCAGGGGGGAGGAGGGTAATTCACCCCTCCACTTT.

V is TRBV9 and J is TRBJ1-3; 7 positions match TRBD1. Germline values: CDR1 SGDLS, CDR2 YYNGEE. The length of the CDR3 is 14 residues. The junction had 4 bases not matched to a gene; V was cut back by 4 bases and J by 3 bases. Written as DNA, the CDR3 is TGTGCCAGCAGCCCGACAGGGAATGGAAACACCATATATTTT. It codes for CASSPTGNGNTIYF.

The chain joins TRBV5-4 to TRBJ2-4; TRBD2 matches at 13 bases. CDR3 size: 17 residues. V trimming: 4 bases; J trimming: 3 bases; junction bases outside the gene matches: 7. Germline CDR1 SGHNT, CDR2 YYREEE (reference sequence). In DNA, the CDR3 is TGTGCCAGCAGCGCTACTAGCGGGGGGGCTGTCAAAAACATTCAGTACTTC. It is translated as CASSATSGGAVKNIQYF.

This rearrangement joins TRBV4-3 to TRBJ2-3; 7 bases agree with TRBD2. The CDR3 runs to 17 residues. CDR1 and CDR2 (germline): LGHNA, YSLEER. The J segment lost 6 bases and the V segment lost 1 base, leaving 13 bases of the junction unmatched. In DNA, the CDR3 is TGCGCCAGCAGCCAAGCCGGGCGGGGGAGGGCATGGGATACGCAGTATTTT. This translates into CASSQAGRGRAWDTQYF.

V gene TRBV19 combines with J gene TRBJ1-1; tentatively, D is TRBD1 (5 bases). The CDR3 runs to 15 residues. V lost 3 bases and J 0 bases, leaving 11 bases between the germline ends. Germline V gene sequence: CDR1 LNHDA, CDR2 SQIVND (reference sequence). CDR3 DNA: TGTGCCAGTAGTATTGACAGCCAAATGAACACTGAAGCTTTCTTT. Its translation is CASSIDSQMNTEAFF.